The rows below give T cell receptor beta chains drawn from one sample of a study of blood T cell repertoires in COVID-19. Assay: immunoSEQ multiplex PCR; the TCRdb copy retains only in-frame clones and omits some. The sample shows around 250,000 clones, under 90% of them seen only once. The specimen was peripheral blood. All receptors derive from a human donor in a cohort sampled during active COVID-19. CDR3s include the opening cysteine and the closing phenylalanine or tryptophan.

j_call: TRBJ1-1; v_call: TRBV28; cdr3_aa: CASSPAGTGNTEAFF
j_call: TRBJ2-2; v_call: TRBV27; cdr3_aa: CASSPARGANTGELFF
j_call: TRBJ1-1; v_call: TRBV7-8; cdr3_aa: CASSFSLGAEAFF
j_call: TRBJ1-3; v_call: TRBV7-2; cdr3_aa: CASSHRGPGNTIYF
j_call: TRBJ2-5; v_call: TRBV18; cdr3_aa: CASATQETQYF
j_call: TRBJ1-6; v_call: TRBV28; cdr3_aa: CASSLGKTGVPVNSPLHF
j_call: TRBJ1-1; v_call: TRBV2; cdr3_aa: CASRDRNPTEAFF
j_call: TRBJ2-1; v_call: TRBV6-1; cdr3_aa: CASSARTDRRRNEQFF
j_call: TRBJ2-2; v_call: TRBV28; cdr3_aa: CASSLRSGGPNTGELFF
j_call: TRBJ1-2; v_call: TRBV10-3; cdr3_aa: CAISDQQVVNGYTF
j_call: TRBJ1-1; v_call: TRBV29-1; cdr3_aa: CSVYRGGTEAFF
j_call: TRBJ2-5; v_call: TRBV5-5; cdr3_aa: CASSSGISAETQYF
j_call: TRBJ2-5; v_call: TRBV29-1; cdr3_aa: CSARTSGKETQYF
j_call: TRBJ1-5; v_call: TRBV19; cdr3_aa: CASSMALDFTYSNQPQHF
j_call: TRBJ1-5; v_call: TRBV5-1; cdr3_aa: CASSLGAGINQPQHF
j_call: TRBJ1-4; v_call: TRBV5-1; cdr3_aa: CASSLRGTPNEKLFF
j_call: TRBJ1-2; v_call: TRBV7-8; cdr3_aa: CASSRVGQGNYGYTF
j_call: TRBJ2-5; v_call: TRBV19; cdr3_aa: CASSIGTGGTKTQYF
j_call: TRBJ1-1; v_call: TRBV15; cdr3_aa: CATSKQGQPSTEAFF
j_call: TRBJ2-2; v_call: TRBV11-2; cdr3_aa: CASSPRGRVAGESTGELFF
j_call: TRBJ2-7; v_call: TRBV7-6; cdr3_aa: CASSARLAGGHEQYF
j_call: TRBJ1-6; v_call: TRBV6-5; cdr3_aa: CASRSVPGSPLHF
j_call: TRBJ2-5; v_call: TRBV5-6; cdr3_aa: CASSSGLAGSQETQYF
j_call: TRBJ2-7; v_call: TRBV5-1; cdr3_aa: CASRRGRGAYEQYF